A selection of T cell receptor beta chains follows, all from one sample in a study of radiation and T cells in renal cell carcinoma. Profiled with immunoSEQ multiplex PCR; TCRdb holds only in-frame clones, not every one. The sample holds 140,000 to 150,000 clones, roughly nine tenths seen once. Sequences were derived from blood, sampled from a patient whose treatment included radiotherapy and nephrectomy. The receptors here all came from a woman in her 70s with renal cell carcinoma. The CDR3 runs from the conserved cysteine through the conserved F or W.

j_gene: TRBJ1-2; v_gene: TRBV7-2; CDR3aa: CASSLQPYGYTF
j_gene: TRBJ1-4; v_gene: TRBV10-3; CDR3aa: CAISAGVDSYNEKLFF
j_gene: TRBJ2-7; v_gene: TRBV12-1; CDR3aa: CASRGLAGGNDYEQYF
j_gene: TRBJ2-3; v_gene: TRBV5-1; CDR3aa: CASKHGTDTDTQYF
j_gene: TRBJ1-1; v_gene: TRBV9; CDR3aa: CASSVVDTEAFF
j_gene: TRBJ2-7; v_gene: TRBV6-6; CDR3aa: CASSYQGPYEQYF
j_gene: TRBJ2-3; v_gene: TRBV7-2; CDR3aa: CASSFGGGSTDTQYF
j_gene: TRBJ1-5; v_gene: TRBV5-7; CDR3aa: CASSHDASNQPQHF
j_gene: TRBJ1-1; v_gene: TRBV18; CDR3aa: CASSLGQVEAFF
j_gene: TRBJ1-1; v_gene: TRBV18; CDR3aa: CASSPGSNTEAFF
j_gene: TRBJ1-6; v_gene: TRBV4-3; CDR3aa: CASSPTDGSNSPLHF
j_gene: TRBJ2-4; v_gene: TRBV5-1; CDR3aa: CASSLGNRGFNIQYF
j_gene: TRBJ1-2; v_gene: TRBV19; CDR3aa: CASSGGRSTYGYTF
j_gene: TRBJ1-5; v_gene: TRBV28; CDR3aa: CASSLSQGIGGPQHF
j_gene: TRBJ1-5; v_gene: TRBV6-1; CDR3aa: CASSEQTGGYSNQPQHF
j_gene: TRBJ2-3; v_gene: TRBV18; CDR3aa: CASSPIGAGGTDTQYF
j_gene: TRBJ1-6; v_gene: TRBV30; CDR3aa: CAWSVQGYNSPLHF
j_gene: TRBJ1-4; v_gene: TRBV10-3; CDR3aa: CAIGSGGGFEKLFF
j_gene: TRBJ2-7; v_gene: TRBV9; CDR3aa: CASSHGTPEYEQYF
j_gene: TRBJ2-7; v_gene: TRBV30; CDR3aa: CAWSVLAGAAYEQYF
j_gene: TRBJ2-2; v_gene: TRBV5-1; CDR3aa: CASTQGRGANTGELFF
j_gene: TRBJ2-2; v_gene: TRBV19; CDR3aa: CASMDRAGGELFF
j_gene: TRBJ1-5; v_gene: TRBV28; CDR3aa: CASSHGSNQPQHF
j_gene: TRBJ1-2; v_gene: TRBV5-4; CDR3aa: CASSLARGVGYTF
j_gene: TRBJ1-1; v_gene: TRBV6-5; CDR3aa: CASSYSRPNTEAFF
j_gene: TRBJ1-1; v_gene: TRBV6-6; CDR3aa: CASSPPSGNTEAFF
j_gene: TRBJ1-6; v_gene: TRBV19; CDR3aa: CASRQTGGNSPLHF
j_gene: TRBJ2-5; v_gene: TRBV30; CDR3aa: CAWSSYSQGRPETQYF
j_gene: TRBJ1-5; v_gene: TRBV4-3; CDR3aa: CASSQGGNQPQHF
j_gene: TRBJ2-5; v_gene: TRBV4-3; CDR3aa: CASSQSRGAWETQYF
j_gene: TRBJ1-6; v_gene: TRBV5-5; CDR3aa: CASSLEGYSPLHF
j_gene: TRBJ1-2; v_gene: TRBV5-1; CDR3aa: CASSTRQGDYGYTF
j_gene: TRBJ1-6; v_gene: TRBV19; CDR3aa: CASSLGREHSPLHF
j_gene: TRBJ1-1; v_gene: TRBV25-1; CDR3aa: CASSDPGPATAFF
j_gene: TRBJ2-7; v_gene: TRBV19; CDR3aa: CASSIVGTSIEQYF
j_gene: TRBJ2-7; v_gene: TRBV10-3; CDR3aa: CAISPGGYEQYF
j_gene: TRBJ2-2; v_gene: TRBV5-1; CDR3aa: CASSSGVQTGELFF
j_gene: TRBJ1-2; v_gene: TRBV5-5; CDR3aa: CASSGRETGIYGYTF
j_gene: TRBJ2-7; v_gene: TRBV30; CDR3aa: CAWSGGQLSYEQYF
j_gene: TRBJ2-3; v_gene: TRBV5-1; CDR3aa: CASRSGTGSPLSSTDTQYF
j_gene: TRBJ2-3; v_gene: TRBV4-2; CDR3aa: CASSQAQIADTQYF
j_gene: TRBJ2-1; v_gene: TRBV30; CDR3aa: CAWSVKYEQFF
j_gene: TRBJ1-4; v_gene: TRBV9; CDR3aa: CASSASATNEKLFF
j_gene: TRBJ1-2; v_gene: TRBV29-1; CDR3aa: CSVEQGYGYTF
j_gene: TRBJ1-5; v_gene: TRBV4-3; CDR3aa: CASSRFRDQPQHF
j_gene: TRBJ1-3; v_gene: TRBV5-6; CDR3aa: CASSLGYSGNTIYF